A selection of T cell receptor beta chains follows, all from one sample in a study of blood T cell repertoires in COVID-19. TCRdb's table, derived via immunoSEQ multiplex PCR, lists solely in-frame clones and lacks some. In the table there are 140,000 to 150,000 clones, about 80% of which are singletons. Material for sequencing was peripheral blood. These receptors came from a man in his 70s who had recovered from COVID-19. CDR3s include the opening cysteine and the closing phenylalanine or tryptophan. Where a row states a size, it is once, few, many or the class of an expanded clone; other rows omit it.

cdr3_length: 14; clone_size: NA; v_call: TRBV4-3; cdr3_aa: CASSQDALAGDPFF
cdr3_length: 15; clone_size: NA; v_call: TRBV27; cdr3_aa: CASSSQGAGDQPQHF
cdr3_length: 17; clone_size: NA; v_call: TRBV5-1; cdr3_aa: CASSLAGITALADTQYF
cdr3_length: 14; clone_size: NA; v_call: TRBV24-1; cdr3_aa: CATSESGWGVEQFF
cdr3_length: 17; clone_size: NA; v_call: TRBV11-2; cdr3_aa: CASSPGGLADSTDTQYF
cdr3_length: 11; clone_size: NA; v_call: TRBV5-8; cdr3_aa: CASLDSHVLTF
cdr3_length: 15; clone_size: many; v_call: TRBV2; cdr3_aa: CASKSVGGGTDTQYF
cdr3_length: 14; clone_size: NA; v_call: TRBV19; cdr3_aa: CASSELLGLPILTF
cdr3_length: 13; clone_size: NA; v_call: TRBV7-3; cdr3_aa: CASSLAKAREQFF
cdr3_length: 15; clone_size: NA; v_call: TRBV29-1; cdr3_aa: CSVTGQGATTGELFF
cdr3_length: 15; clone_size: NA; v_call: TRBV19; cdr3_aa: CASSIFSGGNEKLFF